The 14 T cell receptor beta chains below all came from one sample that was sequenced in a study of Ad26.COV2.S vaccination and SARS-CoV-2 variants. The treatment here: roughly 18 received Ad26.COV2.S at low or high dose, single or two shots; 5 received placebo; per-sample allocation not given. Collection of samples fell on day 63 after the first vaccine or placebo injection. Some clones are missing from TCRdb's copy, which holds only in-frame ones; the method was immunoSEQ multiplex PCR. The sample holds about 350,000 clones, around 84% seen once. The sequencing here drew on peripheral blood, taken in a trial of Ad26.COV2.S vaccine versus placebo. The receptor set was obtained from a person aged 18-65 years who received the Ad26.COV2.S COVID-19 vaccine or a placebo.

The chain is built from TRBV19 and TRBJ2-2; tentatively, D is TRBD2 (7 bases). Trimming took 8 bases from V and 4 from J, leaving 20 bases between them. The CDR3 totals 16 residues. The germline gives CDR1 LNHDA, CDR2 SQIVND (reference sequence). Written as DNA, the CDR3 is TGTGCCAGTCAGTGGGGGGGCGCAGGGAGCACCGGGGAGCTGTTTTTT. Translated: CASQWGGAGSTGELFF.

The chain has TRBV19 and TRBJ2-5, with 7 bases aligning to TRBD1. Germline CDR1 and CDR2: LNHDA and SQIVND (reference sequence). With 4 bases clipped from V and 1 base from J, the junction kept 0 bases outside the gene matches. This CDR3 is 13 amino acids long. The CDR3 nucleotides are TGTGCCAGTAGTAACAGGGGCCAAGAGACCCAGTACTTC. Its protein is CASSNRGQETQYF. The entire variable domain, with the rest obtained from reference TRBV19 and TRBJ2-5, is as follows: DGGITQSPKYLFRKEGQNVTLSCEQNLNHDAMYWYRQDPGQGLRLIYYSQIVNDFQKGDIAEGYSVSREKKESFPLTVTSAQKNPTAFYLCASSNRGQETQYFGPGTRLLVL.

In this sample, this clone turned up once. In DNA, the CDR3 is TGTGCCAGCAGTTCCGGTGGCGAGCAGTACTTC. Protein: CASSSGGEQYF. The chain uses TRBV6-6 and TRBJ2-7; unclear D gene. Germline CDR1 reads MNHNY; CDR2 reads SVGAGI (reference sequence). This CDR3 is built from 11 residues. Trimming cost V 4 bases and J 6 bases, with 7 bases left between them.

The rearrangement joins TRBV5-1 to TRBJ2-7, with 11 bases identical to TRBD1. The germline V gene encodes CDR1 SGHRS and CDR2 YFSETQ. V lost 2 bases, J lost 7 bases, and 5 bases stayed unmatched. The CDR3 is made up of 14 amino acids. The CDR3 loop is CASSLGQGAREQYF. The CDR3 DNA reads TGCGCCAGCAGCTTAGGACAGGGGGCGCGTGAGCAGTACTTC.

The V gene is TRBV5-3, the J gene TRBJ2-7; TRBD2 matches 8 bases. TRBV5-3 is known as an ORF, though its function is uncertain. V shed 1 base, J shed 5 bases, and the junction held 8 bases outside the gene matches. CDR3 length: 15 residues. The CDR3, as DNA: TGTGCCAGAAGCTTGTGGGCGGGAGGAGGCCACGAGCAGTACTTC. This sequence encodes CARSLWAGGGHEQYF.

The chain carries TRBV3-1 (or the pseudogene TRBV3-2) and TRBJ2-5, with D unclear. The V and J ends lost 4 bases and 3 bases respectively, with 9 bases between them. The CDR3 length is 13 residues. Germline CDR1 reads LGHDT; CDR2 reads YNNKEL (reference sequence). The CDR3 loop is CASSPDTEETQYF. The CDR3 coding sequence is TGTGCCAGCAGCCCCGACACCGAAGAGACCCAGTACTTC.

The J gene is TRBJ2-2, the V gene TRBV24-1; TRBD1 aligns across 9 bases. This CDR3 is 17 amino acids long. V shed 4 bases and J 2 bases; nucleotides not matched to a gene: 7. CDR1 and CDR2 from the germline V gene are KGHDR and SFDVKD. The CDR3, as DNA: TGTGCCACCAGTGAATTACCGGGACAGGGCAACACCGGGGAGCTGTTTTTT. This translates into CATSELPGQGNTGELFF.

The rearrangement uses TRBV4-3 and TRBJ1-4, with D possibly TRBD1 on 6 matching bases. The CDR3 loop spans 14 amino acids. Germline lookup yields CDR1 LGHNA and CDR2 YSLEER. The V end was cut by 0 bases, the J end by 13 bases, with 15 bases between. Written as DNA, the CDR3 is TGCGCCAGCAGCCAAGAGGGTGGGGGCAGCAGACTGTTTTTT. Protein product: CASSQEGGGSRLFF.

The J gene is TRBJ2-2, the V gene TRBV10-1, with a tentative D call TRBD1 (6 bases). Trimming took 3 bases from V and 0 from J, leaving 11 bases between them. CDR1 is WNHNN and CDR2 is SYGVQD in the germline V gene (reference sequence). The CDR3 length is 16 residues. The CDR3 region has the DNA TGCGCCAGCAGTGATACCGGGACAACGAACACCGGGGAGCTGTTTTTT. Its translation: CASSDTGTTNTGELFF.

V is TRBV7-9 and J is TRBJ2-5, with 10 bases aligning to TRBD2. Per germline, CDR1 SEHNR and CDR2 FQNEAQ (reference sequence). J was trimmed by 5 bases and V by 5 bases; bases with no gene match: 8. This CDR3 is built from 15 residues. The CDR3 nucleotides read TGTGCCAGCAGCCGACTAGCGGGCCCGGGCGAGACCCAGTACTTC. As protein: CASSRLAGPGETQYF.

This sequence joins TRBV10-2 and TRBJ2-1; no clear D gene. The germline V gene has CDR1 WSHSY and CDR2 SAAADI. This CDR3 has 11 residues. The ends were cut back, 6 bases at V and 12 bases at J, with 12 bases in the middle. CDR3 amino acids: CASSALLWQFF. In DNA, the CDR3 is TGCGCCAGCAGCGCCCTGTTATGGCAGTTCTTC.

V gene TRBV28 combines with J gene TRBJ1-5; weak D call: TRBD1 (5 bases). The CDR3 is 13 amino acids. Germline-derived CDR1 and CDR2 are MDHEN and SYDVKM. V was shortened by 9 bases and J by 0 bases, with 9 bases between the two germline ends. The CDR3 is CASRDHSNQPQHF. The CDR3 coding sequence is TGTGCCAGTCGGGACCATAGCAATCAGCCCCAGCATTTT. Together with reference TRBV28 and TRBJ1-5, the CDR3 gives the full variable domain: DVKVTQSSRYLVKRTGEKVFLECVQDMDHENMFWYRQDPGLGLRLIYFSYDVKMKEKGDIPEGYSVSREKKERFSLILESASTNQTSMYLCASRDHSNQPQHFGDGTRLSIL.

The chain couples TRBV7-8 to TRBJ1-3; TRBD1 matches 9 bases. With 7 bases clipped from V and 2 bases from J, the junction kept 9 bases outside the gene matches. Looked up from germline, CDR1 is SGHVS and CDR2 is FQNEAQ. This CDR3 is 16 amino acids long. The CDR3 sequence: CASNGGQGLAGNTIYF. The CDR3 region has the DNA TGTGCCAGCAACGGAGGACAGGGGTTGGCTGGAAACACCATATATTTT.

The chain has TRBV5-4 and TRBJ1-4; a possible D gene is TRBD1 (6 bases). V lost 4 bases and J lost 8, with 18 bases in between. The CDR3 is 15 residues long. Germline V gene data show CDR1 as SGHNT and CDR2 as YYREEE (reference sequence). DNA of the CDR3: TGTGCCAGCAGCCGTCCCGGGGGCGGTCCGGAAAAACTGTTTTTT. This codes for CASSRPGGGPEKLFF.